The 17 T cell receptor beta chains below were found in one sample sequenced in a study of blood T cell repertoires in COVID-19. Profiled with immunoSEQ multiplex PCR; TCRdb holds only in-frame clones, not every one. Of more than 200,000 clones in the sample, around 83% are singletons; the top ten hold about 9%. Sequenced sample: peripheral blood. Source of these receptors: an elderly man with acute or convalescent COVID-19.

This rearrangement joins TRBV5-1 to TRBJ2-2, with a tentative D call TRBD2 (7 bases). Germline CDR1 and CDR2: SGHRS and YFSETQ. The CDR3 has 16 amino acids. V lost 6 bases and J 4 bases, leaving 19 bases between the germline ends. The CDR3 is CASTQSGGWSTGELFF. The CDR3 region has the DNA TGCGCCAGCACCCAATCGGGGGGCTGGAGCACCGGGGAGCTGTTTTTT.

The rearrangement uses TRBV19 and TRBJ2-2, with 8 bases identical to TRBD2. V lost 5 bases to trimming and J lost 0 bases; unmatched junction nucleotides: 8. CDR1 is LNHDA, CDR2 SQIVND, per germline (reference sequence). CDR3 length equals 17 residues. CDR3 residues: CASSRRPAGANTGELFF. Written as DNA, the CDR3 is TGTGCCAGTAGTCGTCGGCCAGCGGGGGCGAACACCGGGGAGCTGTTTTTT.

This clone was detected once. The chain has TRBV20-1 and TRBJ1-1; unclear D gene. With 6 bases removed from V and 8 bases from J, the gap between germline ends came to 4 bases. Germline V lookup: CDR1 DFQATT, CDR2 SNEGSKA (reference sequence). This CDR3 comprises 8 residues. The CDR3 loop is CSASEAFF. In DNA, the CDR3 is TGCAGTGCCTCCGAAGCTTTCTTT.

This clone has a handful of counts. This chain uses TRBV6-5 with TRBJ1-1; 8 bases match TRBD1. This CDR3 spans 14 amino acids. The V gene's germline CDR1 is MNHEY and CDR2 SVGAGI. After removal of 6 bases from V and 7 bases from J, the junction contained 10 bases not matched to a gene. The CDR3 coding sequence is TGTGCCAGCAGGAAGACAGGGGTCGGAGATGAAGCTTTCTTT. Protein: CASRKTGVGDEAFF.

This clone was counted between two and nine times. This chain uses TRBV2 with TRBJ1-2; 7 bases align to TRBD1. This CDR3 is built from 12 residues. V lost 3 bases and J lost 8; bases outside the gene matches: 3. Germline V lookup: CDR1 SNHLY, CDR2 FYNNEI. The DNA of the CDR3 is TGTGCCAGCAGTGATCGGGACAGAGGCTACACCTTC. This sequence encodes CASSDRDRGYTF.

This chain joins TRBV6-6 and TRBJ2-7, with TRBD2 matching 11 bases. V shed 7 bases, J shed 2 bases, and the junction held 4 bases outside the gene matches. The V gene's germline CDR1 is MNHNY and CDR2 SVGAGI (reference sequence). This CDR3 comprises 14 residues. CDR3 protein: CASTLTSGAYEQYF. The CDR3 DNA reads as TGTGCCAGCACCCTGACTAGCGGGGCCTACGAGCAGTACTTC.

This clone came up a few times. This chain uses TRBV14 with TRBJ1-4; 7 bases fit TRBD1. Germline lookup yields CDR1 SGHDN and CDR2 FVKESK. CDR3 length: 15 residues. V gave up 1 base and J gave up 8 bases; unmatched junction bases: 7. The CDR3 region has the DNA TGTGCCAGCAGCCAAGGACAGGGAGTGGGAGAAAAACTGTTTTTT. Protein: CASSQGQGVGEKLFF. Full variable domain (missing parts from reference TRBV14 and TRBJ1-4): EAGVTQFPSHSVIEKGQTVTLRCDPISGHDNLYWYRRVMGKEIKFLLHFVKESKQDESGMPNNRFLAERTGGTYSTLKVQPAELEDSGVYFCASSQGQGVGEKLFFGSGTQLSVL.

The chain recombines TRBV10-3 with TRBJ2-7, with D maybe TRBD2 (5 bases). V lost 4 bases, J lost 2 bases, and 9 bases lay in between. CDR1 and CDR2 (germline): ENHRY, SYGVKD. This CDR3 region has 13 residues. In DNA form, the CDR3 reads TGTGCCATCAGTGTCCCAGCGGCCTACGAGCAGTACTTC. Residues: CAISVPAAYEQYF.

The chain has TRBV24-1 and TRBJ2-7; D is perhaps TRBD1 (5 bases). The V gene's germline CDR1 is KGHDR and CDR2 SFDVKD. The CDR3 consists of 15 residues. V dropped 3 bases and J dropped 3 bases, with 14 bases sitting between them. The CDR3 DNA reads as TGTGCCACCAGTGATCCCCAGGGAAGGGGCTACGAGCAGTACTTC. Translation gives CATSDPQGRGYEQYF.

V and J are TRBV10-3 and TRBJ2-2; D perhaps matches TRBD2 (6 bases). Trimming took off 2 bases at V and 0 bases at J, with 7 bases between the two ends. Germline CDR1 and CDR2: ENHRY and SYGVKD. The CDR3 is 15 amino acids. As DNA, the CDR3 is TGTGCCATCAGTGAGGCGGGGACGAACACCGGGGAGCTGTTTTTT. Protein product: CAISEAGTNTGELFF.

The V and J genes are TRBV7-2 and TRBJ2-3; D is unresolved. V gave up 5 bases and J gave up 3 bases, with 9 bases separating them. The CDR3 has 13 residues. CDR1 is SGHTA, CDR2 FQGNSA, per germline. The CDR3: CASSPRATDTQYF. CDR3 DNA sequence: TGTGCCAGCAGCCCACGTGCGACAGATACGCAGTATTTT.

DNA for the CDR3: TGTGCCAGCAGTGAAGTCGCTAGGACTTACGAGCAGTACTTC. Protein sequence: CASSEVARTYEQYF. The chain carries TRBV2 and TRBJ2-7, with a weak D call TRBD2 (5 bases). Germline-derived CDR1 and CDR2 are SNHLY and FYNNEI. The CDR3 extends over 14 amino acids. The V and J ends lost 1 base and 4 bases respectively, with 11 bases between them. Together with reference TRBV2 and TRBJ2-7, the CDR3 gives the full variable domain: EPEVTQTPSHQVTQMGQEVILRCVPISNHLYFYWYRQILGQKVEFLVSFYNNEISEKSEIFDDQFSVERPDGSNFTLKIRSTKLEDSAMYFCASSEVARTYEQYFGPGTRLTVT.

Only one count was recorded for this clone. The chain combines TRBV7-3 with TRBJ2-5; 10 positions match TRBD2. Germline V gene data show CDR1 as SGHTA and CDR2 as FQGTGA. The CDR3 contains 14 residues. With 5 bases clipped from V and 6 bases from J, the junction kept 6 bases outside the gene matches. Here the CDR3 reads CASSPSGSKQTQYF. CDR3 in DNA: TGTGCCAGCAGCCCTAGCGGGAGTAAGCAGACCCAGTACTTC.

The rearrangement joins TRBV19 to TRBJ1-1; tentatively, D is TRBD1 (5 bases). The CDR3 spans 14 residues. V lost 1 base and J 5 bases, leaving 11 bases between the germline ends. Germline CDR1 is LNHDA and CDR2 is SQIVND (reference sequence). CDR3 bases: TGTGCCAGTAGTATAGGTGGGGGGGGGACTGAAGCTTTCTTT. The encoded protein is CASSIGGGGTEAFF. Drawing the rest from reference TRBV19 and TRBJ1-1, the complete variable domain is DGGITQSPKYLFRKEGQNVTLSCEQNLNHDAMYWYRQDPGQGLRLIYYSQIVNDFQKGDIAEGYSVSREKKESFPLTVTSAQKNPTAFYLCASSIGGGGTEAFFGQGTRLTVV.

The J gene is TRBJ2-6, the V gene TRBV5-1, with D possibly being TRBD2 (5 bases). The V end was cut by 4 bases, the J end by 1 base, with 12 bases between. Germline values: CDR1 SGHRS, CDR2 YFSETQ. This CDR3 is 16 amino acids long. For the CDR3, the DNA is TGCGCCAGCAGCCCGAACGGGATATCTGGGGCCAACGTCCTGACTTTC. Residues: CASSPNGISGANVLTF.

This sequence joins TRBV19 and TRBJ1-5; TRBD1 aligns across 7 bases. The junction had 9 bases not matched to a gene; V was cut back by 5 bases and J by 2 bases. The germline CDR1 and CDR2 sequences are LNHDA and SQIVND (reference sequence). This CDR3 is 16 amino acids long. CDR3 residues: CASSSTGPRRNQPQHF. The CDR3 DNA is TGTGCCAGTAGTTCGACAGGGCCGAGGCGCAATCAGCCCCAGCATTTT. The full variable domain, rest sourced from reference TRBV19 and TRBJ1-5, is DGGITQSPKYLFRKEGQNVTLSCEQNLNHDAMYWYRQDPGQGLRLIYYSQIVNDFQKGDIAEGYSVSREKKESFPLTVTSAQKNPTAFYLCASSSTGPRRNQPQHFGDGTRLSIL.

The count of this clone is one. The V call is TRBV14, the J call TRBJ1-1, with TRBD1 matching 7 bases. This CDR3 is built from 14 residues. Germline CDR1 is SGHDN and CDR2 is FVKESK. V was pared by 8 bases and J by 6 bases, with 12 bases of the junction left unmatched. CDR3 bases: TGTGCCAGCCTCAGGACAGGCGTAAACGCTGAAGCTTTCTTT. It specifies CASLRTGVNAEAFF. The full variable domain, with the rest looked up from reference TRBV14 and TRBJ1-1, is EAGVTQFPSHSVIEKGQTVTLRCDPISGHDNLYWYRRVMGKEIKFLLHFVKESKQDESGMPNNRFLAERTGGTYSTLKVQPAELEDSGVYFCASLRTGVNAEAFFGQGTRLTVV.